The 16 T cell receptor beta chains given below trace back to one sample, sequenced in a study of early T cells in non-severe SARS-CoV-2 infection. TCRdb re-analysed the 5' RACE reads in MiXCR, keeping a single row per CDR3 protein. The data show 35,000 to 45,000 distinct CDR3 sequences, roughly 4% seen once. The specimen was whole blood. The source is an adult who was a healthcare worker with PCR-confirmed SARS-CoV-2 infection or an uninfected control (not recorded which).

This clonotype was picked up many times. The chain has TRBV24-1 and TRBJ2-7, with 9 positions matching TRBD1. The CDR3 sequence is 16 residues long. Germline V CDR1 and CDR2: KGHDR, SFDVKD. The V and J ends lost 2 bases and 7 bases, in that order; junction bases with no gene match: 11. CDR3 loop: CATSDSDRGSLLEQYF. CDR3 coding DNA: TGTGCCACCAGTGATTCGGACAGGGGCTCCCTTCTAGAGCAGTACTTC.

This clonotype was recorded a few times. The junction does not match germline at one end; this may be a read error. This rearrangement joins TRBV4-2 to TRBJ1-2, with D unclear. This CDR3 contains 14 residues. The germline V gene encodes CDR1 LGHNA and CDR2 YNFKEQ. For the CDR3, the DNA is TGTGCCAGCAGACAAGGGATAGCTAACTATGGCTACACCTTC. This codes for CASRQGIANYGYTF.

This clonotype was observed at least ten times. CDR3 amino acids: CATSEAAANTGELFF. For the CDR3, the DNA is TGTGCCACCAGTGAAGCAGCCGCGAACACCGGGGAGCTGTTTTTT. The gene calls are TRBV24-1 and TRBJ2-2; no definite D call. Trimming shortened V by 4 bases and J by 0 bases, and 8 bases separated the two germline ends. The CDR3 spans 15 residues. CDR1 KGHDR and CDR2 SFDVKD come from the germline V gene.

This clonotype was observed a handful of times. V gene TRBV4-1 combines with J gene TRBJ2-1, with 12 nucleotides matching TRBD2. V lost 5 bases and J lost 7; bases outside the gene matches: 6. Per germline, CDR1 MGHRA and CDR2 YSYEKL. This CDR3 is 15 amino acids long. The CDR3 loop reads CASSSRTSGINEQFF. CDR3 nucleotides: TGCGCCAGCAGCTCCAGGACTAGCGGGATAAATGAGCAGTTCTTC.

Many counts were recorded for this clonotype. J is TRBJ2-5 and V is TRBV20-1, with 7 bases fitting TRBD2. Germline V CDR1 and CDR2: DFQATT, SNEGSKA (reference sequence). This CDR3 region has 17 residues. The V gene end was trimmed by 3 bases and the J gene end by 4 bases; junction bases not matched to a gene: 17. The CDR3 nucleotides read TGCAGTGCTAGCCCCCCTGGAACTAGCGCAGGAGCAGAGACCCAGTACTTC. It translates to CSASPPGTSAGAETQYF.

This clonotype came up a few times. This chain uses TRBV6-2 or TRBV6-3 with TRBJ1-2; D remains unclear. Germline V gene lookup returns CDR1 MNHEY and CDR2 SVGEGT. The CDR3 length is 10 residues. The DNA of the CDR3 is TGTGACGCTTCGGGGAATGGCTACACCTTC. Residues: CDASGNGYTF.

This clonotype occurred many times. The rearrangement joins TRBV6-2 or TRBV6-3 to TRBJ2-7; a possible D gene is TRBD2 (7 bases). Trimming removed 6 bases from V and 4 bases from J, with 19 bases in between. Germline V gene data show CDR1 as MNHEY and CDR2 as SVGEGT. This CDR3 region has 15 residues. The CDR3 nucleotides are TGTGCCAGCAGCCCCCGTGGCGGGGGCTCGTACGAGCAGTACTTC. Its protein is CASSPRGGGSYEQYF.

This clonotype was observed many times. The chain employs TRBV25-1 and TRBJ2-3; TRBD2 agrees at 12 bases. The V and J ends lost 5 bases and 2 bases, in that order; junction bases with no gene match: 11. This CDR3 region has 18 residues. Germline CDR1 and CDR2: MGHDK and SYGVNS. The CDR3 spells CASSPHRTSGDPTDTQYF. CDR3 DNA: TGTGCCAGCAGTCCCCATAGGACTAGCGGGGATCCCACAGATACGCAGTATTTT.

This clonotype has a count of ten or more. V is TRBV28 and J is TRBJ2-1; tentatively, D is TRBD1 (7 bases). This CDR3 contains 18 residues. The germline V gene encodes CDR1 MDHEN and CDR2 SYDVKM. V lost 6 bases and J lost 4, with 25 bases in between. The DNA for the CDR3 is TGTGCCAGCAGCCAAATCCAGGGGGGAGGCTACCTATACAATGAGCAGTTCTTC. Protein product: CASSQIQGGGYLYNEQFF. Complete variable domain (other parts from reference TRBV28 and TRBJ2-1): DVKVTQSSRYLVKRTGEKVFLECVQDMDHENMFWYRQDPGLGLRLIYFSYDVKMKEKGDIPEGYSVSREKKERFSLILESASTNQTSMYLCASSQIQGGGYLYNEQFFGPGTRLTVL.

This clonotype was seen a handful of times. The CDR3 reads CASSPGLAGAPDTQYF. The CDR3, as DNA: TGTGCCAGCAGCCCAGGACTAGCGGGAGCCCCAGATACGCAGTATTTT. This rearrangement joins TRBV5-6 to TRBJ2-3; 13 nucleotides agree with TRBD2. The ends lost 4 bases at V and 4 bases at J; junction bases unmatched: 6. CDR1 and CDR2 from the germline V gene are SGHDT and YYEEEE. CDR3 length equals 16 residues.

There are many counts of this clonotype. As DNA, the CDR3 is TGTGCCAGCAGCTTATGGGATACGCAGTATTTT. Translation gives CASSLWDTQYF. The rearrangement uses TRBV7-9 and TRBJ2-3; no clear D. Germline loops: CDR1 SEHNR, CDR2 FQNEAQ (reference sequence). The CDR3 totals 11 residues. The ends were cut back, 2 bases at V and 6 bases at J, with 3 bases in the middle.

This clonotype was counted a few times. The chain carries TRBV19 and TRBJ2-5; no reliable D call. Trimming stripped 3 bases from V and 1 base from J, with 15 bases between. CDR3 size: 16 residues. Germline assignment: CDR1 LNHDA and CDR2 SQIVND (reference sequence). The CDR3 is CASSMGLSSGQETQYF. As DNA, the CDR3 is TGTGCCAGTAGTATGGGCCTTAGCTCTGGCCAAGAGACCCAGTACTTC.

Many counts were recorded for this clonotype. The chain has TRBV11-2 and TRBJ1-3; D is unclear. Germline-derived CDR1 and CDR2 are SGHAT and FQNNGV. Trimming stripped 0 bases from V and 4 bases from J, with 13 bases between. The CDR3 has 16 residues. This chain's CDR3 is CASSLEHGGGGNTIYF. The CDR3 region has the DNA TGTGCCAGCAGCTTAGAGCATGGTGGAGGGGGAAACACCATATATTTT.

This clonotype was seen repeatedly, ten times or more. The rearrangement uses TRBV5-1 and TRBJ2-1; no firm D call. The CDR3 consists of 11 residues. CDR1 and CDR2 (germline): SGHRS, YFSETQ. Trimming shortened V by 2 bases and J by 9 bases, and 6 bases separated the two germline ends. CDR3: CASSFAAEQFF. Written as DNA, the CDR3 is TGCGCCAGCAGCTTCGCGGCTGAGCAGTTCTTC.

This clonotype has a count of ten or more. This sequence joins TRBV9 and TRBJ2-5; tentative D call: TRBD2 (6 bases). The CDR3 is 14 residues long. Trimming removed 2 bases at V and 5 bases at J, with 13 bases between. Germline assignment: CDR1 SGDLS and CDR2 YYNGEE. The DNA of the CDR3 is TGTGCCAGCAGCGTCTACGGAGGGCTGGAGACCCAGTACTTC. Its translation: CASSVYGGLETQYF.

This clonotype was seen many times. The genes are TRBV18 and TRBJ2-5; no definite D call. CDR3 size: 12 residues. V was pared by 2 bases and J by 5 bases, with 6 bases between. Germline V gives CDR1 KGHSH, CDR2 LQKENI. The CDR3 bases are TGTGCCAGCTCACCAGGGGTGGAGACCCAGTACTTC. It codes for CASSPGVETQYF.